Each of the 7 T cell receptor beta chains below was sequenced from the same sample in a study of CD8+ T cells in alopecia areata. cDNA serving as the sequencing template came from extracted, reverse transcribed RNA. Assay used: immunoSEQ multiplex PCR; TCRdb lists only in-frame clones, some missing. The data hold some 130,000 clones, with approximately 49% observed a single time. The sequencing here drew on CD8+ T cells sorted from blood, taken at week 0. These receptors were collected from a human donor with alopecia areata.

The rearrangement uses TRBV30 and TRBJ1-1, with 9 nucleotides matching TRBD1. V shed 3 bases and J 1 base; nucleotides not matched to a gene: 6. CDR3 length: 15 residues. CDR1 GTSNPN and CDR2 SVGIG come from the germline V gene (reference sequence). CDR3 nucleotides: TGTGCCTGGAGCGGGGACAGGGAGGAGAACACTGAAGCTTTCTTT. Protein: CAWSGDREENTEAFF.

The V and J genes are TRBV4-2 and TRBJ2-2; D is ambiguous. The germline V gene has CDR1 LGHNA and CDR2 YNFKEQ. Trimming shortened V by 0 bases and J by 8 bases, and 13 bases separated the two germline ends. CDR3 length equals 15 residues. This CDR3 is CASSQDRSLGGELFF. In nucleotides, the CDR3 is TGTGCCAGCAGCCAAGATCGATCTTTAGGGGGGGAGCTGTTTTTT.

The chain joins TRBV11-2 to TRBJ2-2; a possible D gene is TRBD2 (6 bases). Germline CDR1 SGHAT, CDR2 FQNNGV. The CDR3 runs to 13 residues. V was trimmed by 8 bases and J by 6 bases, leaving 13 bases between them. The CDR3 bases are TGTGCCAGCCCGTTTGGAGGGCCCGGGGAGCTGTTTTTT. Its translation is CASPFGGPGELFF.

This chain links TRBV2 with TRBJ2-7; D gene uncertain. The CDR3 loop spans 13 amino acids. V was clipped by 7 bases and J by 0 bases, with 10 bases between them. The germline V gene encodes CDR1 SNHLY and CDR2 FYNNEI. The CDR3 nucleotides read TGTGCCAGCACCCCCCAGCTCTCCTACGAGCAGTACTTC. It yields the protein CASTPQLSYEQYF.

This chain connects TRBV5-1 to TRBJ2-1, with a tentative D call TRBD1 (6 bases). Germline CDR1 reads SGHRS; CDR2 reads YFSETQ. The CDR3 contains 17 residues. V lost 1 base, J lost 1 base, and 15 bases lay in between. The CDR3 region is CASSLPQGPVSYNEQFF. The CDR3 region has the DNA TGCGCCAGCAGCTTGCCACAGGGCCCAGTGTCCTACAATGAGCAGTTCTTC.

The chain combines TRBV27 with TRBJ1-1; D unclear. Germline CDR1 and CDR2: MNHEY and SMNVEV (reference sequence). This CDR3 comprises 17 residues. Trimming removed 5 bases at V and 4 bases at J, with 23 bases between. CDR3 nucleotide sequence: TGTGCCAGCAGTAAAATGGTATGGACCGGGTGGGGCACTGAAGCTTTCTTT. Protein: CASSKMVWTGWGTEAFF.

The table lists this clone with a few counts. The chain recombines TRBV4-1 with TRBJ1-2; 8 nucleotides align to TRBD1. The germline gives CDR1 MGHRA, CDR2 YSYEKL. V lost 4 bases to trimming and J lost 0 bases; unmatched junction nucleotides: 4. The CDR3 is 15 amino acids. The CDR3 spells CASSPGGQANYGYTF. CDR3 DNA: TGCGCCAGCAGCCCTGGGGGACAGGCTAACTATGGCTACACCTTC.